Following are 26 T cell receptor beta chains from one sample sequenced in a study of blood T cell repertoires in COVID-19 (TCRdb year 2020). The receptor library was made with the immunoSEQ multiplex PCR assay. TCRdb took over this immuneACCESS table, retaining in-frame rearrangements with V and J assigned. Such tables are incomplete; in checked studies, under half of the missing clones stem from an unresolved V gene, and the remainder is unexplained. The sample table shows around 200,000 clones, and approximately 87% are seen once. Clones ranked in the top ten supply more than 20% of the sample. Sequencing was done on a sample of peripheral blood. The receptors stem from a man between 65 and 85 years old with active or convalescent COVID-19.

The chain combines TRBV4-3 with TRBJ2-5, with 14 bases that match TRBD2. The CDR3 length is 17 residues. Germline assignment: CDR1 LGHNA and CDR2 YSLEER. J lost 6 bases, V lost 5 bases, and 11 bases had no gene match. CDR3 DNA: TGCGCCAGCAGCTCCTCCGGACTAGCGGGGGGTGGGCAGACCCAGTACTTC. Its protein is CASSSSGLAGGGQTQYF.

This chain links TRBV27 with TRBJ2-7; 11 bases match TRBD2. Germline V lookup: CDR1 MNHEY, CDR2 SMNVEV (reference sequence). J was trimmed by 1 base and V by 4 bases; bases with no gene match: 3. CDR3 size: 15 residues. CDR3 residues: CASSSPSGRSYEQYF. The CDR3 DNA reads TGTGCCAGCAGTTCCCCTAGCGGGAGGTCCTACGAGCAGTACTTC.

The V call is TRBV27, the J call TRBJ2-3; the match to TRBD2 covers 11 bases. The CDR3 has 16 amino acids. V lost 5 bases, J lost 4 bases, and 8 bases stayed unmatched. Germline V CDR1 and CDR2: MNHEY, SMNVEV (reference sequence). CDR3 DNA: TGTGCCAGCAGTCCAATAGCGGGAGGGCCCCCAGATACGCAGTATTTT. Protein sequence: CASSPIAGGPPDTQYF.

This chain links TRBV6-5 with TRBJ2-5, with D maybe TRBD1 (6 bases). The CDR3 runs to 16 residues. Germline CDR1 reads MNHEY; CDR2 reads SVGAGI. V was trimmed by 0 bases and J by 5 bases, leaving 16 bases between them. In nucleotides, the CDR3 is TGTGCCAGCAGTTACTCGGGGGCGAGGGCTTCGGAGACCCAGTACTTC. This sequence encodes CASSYSGARASETQYF.

This clone was counted between two and nine times. The chain employs TRBV29-1 and TRBJ2-1; 7 positions match TRBD2. Germline lookup yields CDR1 SQVTM and CDR2 ANQGSEA. The CDR3 consists of 14 residues. The J segment lost 9 bases and the V segment lost 8 bases, leaving 16 bases of the junction unmatched. The CDR3 bases are TGCAGCCTAGGCGGGGGAAACGTTAAAAGTGAGCAGTTCTTC. It specifies CSLGGGNVKSEQFF.

This chain joins TRBV18 and TRBJ2-6; 8 bases map to TRBD1. This CDR3 spans 18 amino acids. The V segment lost 6 bases and the J segment 0 bases; nucleotides outside the gene matches: 10. Germline V gene data show CDR1 as KGHSH and CDR2 as LQKENI. CDR3: CASSPRGQALSGANVLTF. The DNA for the CDR3 is TGTGCCAGCTCCCCAAGGGGACAGGCGCTCTCTGGGGCCAACGTCCTGACTTTC.

This chain connects TRBV30 to TRBJ1-1; no definite D call. V was cut by 3 bases and J by 3 bases, with 17 bases left in between. This CDR3 spans 15 amino acids. Germline CDR1 and CDR2: GTSNPN and SVGIG (reference sequence). CDR3 protein: CAWRPLSRFDTEAFF. DNA of the CDR3: TGTGCCTGGAGACCACTGTCAAGATTCGACACTGAAGCTTTCTTT.

This rearrangement joins TRBV6-5 to TRBJ1-1; a possible D gene is TRBD1 (5 bases). The germline V gene encodes CDR1 MNHEY and CDR2 SVGAGI. The CDR3 sequence is 14 residues long. Between the trimmed V and J ends, which lost 5 bases and 6 bases, there was a span of 16 bases. CDR3 DNA: TGTGCCAGCAGTCGACAGAACCCAACTTCTGAAGCTTTCTTT. It specifies CASSRQNPTSEAFF.

The chain uses TRBV5-1 and TRBJ1-4; 10 bases line up with TRBD1. Germline V gives CDR1 SGHRS, CDR2 YFSETQ. This CDR3 is 15 amino acids long. V was pared by 0 bases and J by 7 bases, with 3 bases of the junction left unmatched. The CDR3: CASSLARQGAEKLFF. In nucleotides, the CDR3 is TGCGCCAGCAGCTTGGCCCGACAGGGGGCTGAAAAACTGTTTTTT.

This chain connects TRBV28 to TRBJ1-2, with 8 bases matching TRBD1. Germline CDR1 is MDHEN and CDR2 is SYDVKM. V was clipped by 6 bases and J by 0 bases; unmatched bases: 3. This CDR3 region has 14 residues. Here the CDR3 reads CASRGGQANYGYTF. In nucleotides, the CDR3 is TGTGCCAGCAGGGGGGGACAGGCTAACTATGGCTACACCTTC.

V is TRBV5-1 and J is TRBJ1-6; D call uncertain. CDR1 and CDR2 (germline): SGHRS, YFSETQ. V lost 0 bases, J lost 4 bases, and 5 bases lay in between. The CDR3 sequence is 14 residues long. As DNA, the CDR3 is TGCGCCAGCAGCTTGGGCCAGTATAATTCACCCCTCCACTTT. Protein product: CASSLGQYNSPLHF.

The rearrangement uses TRBV9 and TRBJ1-2; D unclear. Between the trimmed V and J ends, which lost 4 bases and 2 bases, there was a span of 18 bases. This CDR3 is 16 amino acids long. CDR1 is SGDLS, CDR2 YYNGEE, per germline. The CDR3 DNA reads TGTGCCAGCAGCCCGAGTGGTAAGCTCTCGAACTATGGCTACACCTTC. Protein sequence: CASSPSGKLSNYGYTF.

V usage is TRBV5-1 and J usage is TRBJ1-2, with D uncertain. Germline CDR1 is SGHRS and CDR2 is YFSETQ. Trimming pared 0 bases from V and 4 bases from J, leaving 7 bases between. The CDR3 is made up of 13 amino acids. In nucleotides, the CDR3 is TGCGCCAGCAGCTTGGGACAAACCTATGGCTACACCTTC. It is translated as CASSLGQTYGYTF.

This chain uses TRBV4-3 with TRBJ2-4; 7 bases align to TRBD2. The CDR3 runs to 17 residues. V trimming: 0 bases; J trimming: 8 bases; junction bases outside the gene matches: 13. The germline gives CDR1 LGHNA, CDR2 YSLEER. CDR3 sequence: CASSQDMVGGWGDIQYF. DNA for the CDR3: TGCGCCAGCAGCCAAGATATGGTGGGAGGGTGGGGAGACATTCAGTACTTC.

This clone showed up just once. The chain has TRBV3-1 (or the pseudogene TRBV3-2) and TRBJ2-5; TRBD2 matches 7 bases. The CDR3 consists of 12 residues. Per germline, CDR1 LGHDT and CDR2 YNNKEL (reference sequence). The V segment lost 1 base and the J segment 7 bases; nucleotides outside the gene matches: 0. CDR3 sequence (DNA): TGTGCCAGCAGCCAAGCGGGGGGGACCCAGTACTTC. It yields the protein CASSQAGGTQYF.

The chain combines TRBV12-5 with TRBJ1-3; D may be TRBD1 (6 bases). Trimming took off 6 bases at V and 4 bases at J, with 10 bases between the two ends. Germline CDR1 LGHNT, CDR2 FRNRAP. The CDR3 totals 13 residues. CDR3 sequence: CASGTRGGNTIYF. In nucleotides, the CDR3 is TGTGCTAGTGGCACCAGGGGAGGAAACACCATATATTTT.

The chain links TRBV18 to TRBJ2-2; no clear D gene. V lost 2 bases, J lost 5 bases, and 9 bases lay in between. The V gene's germline CDR1 is KGHSH and CDR2 LQKENI. The CDR3 is 14 residues long. The CDR3 loop reads CASSPITRTGELFF. The DNA for the CDR3 is TGTGCCAGCTCACCAATAACAAGAACCGGGGAGCTGTTTTTT.

The chain employs TRBV6-2 or TRBV6-3 and TRBJ1-1, with TRBD1 identical over 8 bases. The CDR3 runs to 15 residues. Germline-derived CDR1 and CDR2 are MNHEY and SVGEGT. V trimming: 2 bases; J trimming: 4 bases; junction bases outside the gene matches: 6. CDR3 bases: TGTGCCAGCAGTTACAGTGGACAGGGTGTCACTGAAGCTTTCTTT. It encodes CASSYSGQGVTEAFF.

The chain links TRBV4-3 to TRBJ1-4; no definite D call. V lost 0 bases and J lost 0, with 11 bases in between. The CDR3 contains 17 residues. From germline, CDR1 is LGHNA and CDR2 YSLEER. The DNA of the CDR3 is TGCGCCAGCAGCCAAGATTTGGCAGGCGCAACTAATGAAAAACTGTTTTTT. It encodes CASSQDLAGATNEKLFF.

There are many counts of this clone. This CDR3 reads CASSPGGPRRETQYF. For the CDR3, the DNA is TGTGCCAGCAGCCCAGGGGGGCCCCGGCGAGAGACCCAGTACTTC. The V call is TRBV7-2, the J call TRBJ2-5; weak D call: TRBD1 (7 bases). V lost 5 bases, J lost 4 bases, and 17 bases lay in between. CDR1 SGHTA and CDR2 FQGNSA come from the germline V gene. CDR3 length equals 15 residues.

In nucleotides, the CDR3 is TGCGCCAGCAGCCCGAACAGGGCCTCCTACGAGCAGTACTTC. Translating gives CASSPNRASYEQYF. The rearrangement joins TRBV4-3 to TRBJ2-7, with a possible D match to TRBD1 (6 bases). The CDR3 totals 14 residues. CDR1 is LGHNA and CDR2 is YSLEER in the germline V gene. V gave up 4 bases and J gave up 0 bases, with 10 bases separating them.

The chain couples TRBV5-4 to TRBJ1-1; TRBD1 matches 7 bases. V gave up 3 bases and J gave up 0 bases; unmatched junction bases: 5. CDR1 is SGHNT, CDR2 YYREEE, per germline (reference sequence). CDR3 size: 15 residues. The CDR3 sequence: CASSSGTAMNTEAFF. Here the CDR3 DNA reads TGTGCCAGCAGCTCAGGGACAGCAATGAACACTGAAGCTTTCTTT.

The V gene is TRBV9, the J gene TRBJ2-3, with 9 nucleotides matching TRBD2. This CDR3 has 17 amino acids. Germline CDR1 reads SGDLS; CDR2 reads YYNGEE. The ends lost 0 bases at V and 5 bases at J; junction bases unmatched: 10. CDR3 in amino acids: CASSVGPRRGGRDTQYF. CDR3 DNA sequence: TGTGCCAGCAGCGTAGGCCCGAGGCGGGGGGGCAGAGATACGCAGTATTTT.

Here the CDR3 reads CASSLTSGSYNEQFF. CDR3 nucleotide sequence: TGCGCCAGCAGCTTGACTAGCGGGAGCTACAATGAGCAGTTCTTC. The rearrangement joins TRBV5-1 to TRBJ2-1; TRBD2 agrees at 11 bases. With 1 base clipped from V and 3 bases from J, the junction kept 0 bases outside the gene matches. The CDR3 consists of 15 residues. Germline CDR1 and CDR2: SGHRS and YFSETQ.

This rearrangement joins TRBV28 to TRBJ2-2, with TRBD2 identical over 8 bases. Germline V lookup: CDR1 MDHEN, CDR2 SYDVKM. The V segment lost 6 bases and the J segment 4 bases; nucleotides outside the gene matches: 13. This CDR3 region has 17 residues. The CDR3 DNA reads TGTGCCAGCAGCGGCAGGAGGCTAGCGGGCCGCACCGGGGAGCTGTTTTTT. Protein: CASSGRRLAGRTGELFF.

The chain is built from TRBV7-6 and TRBJ1-1; 7 bases are shared with TRBD1. This CDR3 is built from 18 residues. Trimming removed 1 base from V and 0 bases from J; junction bases left unmatched: 11. The germline V gene has CDR1 SGHVS and CDR2 FNYEAQ. The CDR3 DNA follows: TGTGCCAGCAGCTTAGGAGGGGGCCTCAGGATAATGAACACTGAAGCTTTCTTT. It is translated as CASSLGGGLRIMNTEAFF.